This entry concerns a single T cell receptor beta chain. Its antigen remains unknown. This CDR3 has 15 residues. Trimming left V 3 bases short and J 2 bases short, with 11 bases between. Germline CDR1 is LNHNV and CDR2 is YYDKDF (reference sequence). Library construction involved attaching unique molecular identifiers to individual cDNA molecules, which allowed quantitative, reproducible TCR counting. Study processing details: Sample TCR totals centred on a median of around 100,000, ranging about 20,000 to 690,600. Each CDR3 protein gets one entry after TCRdb re-called the RACE reads with MiXCR. TCRdb, rather than the study authors, made the V and J calls. The table records 65,000 to 80,000 distinct CDR3 sequences, about 9% of them present only once. This sample's time point: healthy volunteer bleed at 6 weeks. Someone pulled total RNA out of unfractionated whole blood. These data originate in a study of human T cells and chemical hapten exposure. Study as a whole: There were per-sample TCR yield variations, arising mainly from small pooled library volume differences. Findings of the study overall: Following DPC sensitization, TCRs present above 1 in 1000 frequency showed no change.

The rearrangement links TRBV15 to TRBJ1-5, with D maybe TRBD1 (6 bases). This sequence originates from a male donor in good health. Some clones in this sample may be carry-over from other donors' samples. Source material: whole blood. CDR3 nucleotide sequence: TGTGCCACCAGCAGCGGTGCAGGGGGCAATCAGCCCCAGCATTTT. Protein: CATSSGAGGNQPQHF.